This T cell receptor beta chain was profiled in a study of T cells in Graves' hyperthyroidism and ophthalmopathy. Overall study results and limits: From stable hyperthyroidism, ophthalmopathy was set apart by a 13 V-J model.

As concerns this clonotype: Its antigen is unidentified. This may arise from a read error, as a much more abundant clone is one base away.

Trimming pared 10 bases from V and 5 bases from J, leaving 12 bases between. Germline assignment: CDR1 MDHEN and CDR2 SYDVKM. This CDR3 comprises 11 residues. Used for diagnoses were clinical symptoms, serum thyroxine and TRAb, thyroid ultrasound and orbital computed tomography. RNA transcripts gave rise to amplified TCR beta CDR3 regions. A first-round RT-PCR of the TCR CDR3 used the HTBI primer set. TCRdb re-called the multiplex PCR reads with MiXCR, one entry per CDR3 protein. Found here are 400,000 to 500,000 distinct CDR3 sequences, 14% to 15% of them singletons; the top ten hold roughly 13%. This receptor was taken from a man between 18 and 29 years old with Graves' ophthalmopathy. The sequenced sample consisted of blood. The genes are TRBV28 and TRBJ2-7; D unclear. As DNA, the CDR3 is TGTGCCATCCGCAGCGATCACGAGCAGTACTTC. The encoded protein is CAIRSDHEQYF.